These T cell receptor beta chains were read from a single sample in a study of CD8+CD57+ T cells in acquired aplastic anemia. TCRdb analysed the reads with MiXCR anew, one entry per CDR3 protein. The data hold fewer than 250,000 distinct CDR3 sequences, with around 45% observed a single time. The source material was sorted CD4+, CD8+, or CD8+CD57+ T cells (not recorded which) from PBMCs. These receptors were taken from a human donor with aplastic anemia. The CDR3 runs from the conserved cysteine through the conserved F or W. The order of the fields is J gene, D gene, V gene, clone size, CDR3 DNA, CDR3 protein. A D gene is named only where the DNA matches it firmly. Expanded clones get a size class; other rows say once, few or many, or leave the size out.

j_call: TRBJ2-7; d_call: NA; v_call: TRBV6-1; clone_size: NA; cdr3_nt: TGTGCCAGCAGTGAGGGACCTTACGAGCAGTACTTC; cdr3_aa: CASSEGPYEQYF
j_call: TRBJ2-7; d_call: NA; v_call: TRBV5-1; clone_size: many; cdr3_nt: TGCGCCAGCAGACTCCGGGACGGACCCTACGAGCAGTACTTC; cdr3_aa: CASRLRDGPYEQYF
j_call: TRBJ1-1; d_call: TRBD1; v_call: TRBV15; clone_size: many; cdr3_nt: TGTGCCACCAGCTGGGACAGACACACCACTGAAGCTTTCTTT; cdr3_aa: CATSWDRHTTEAFF
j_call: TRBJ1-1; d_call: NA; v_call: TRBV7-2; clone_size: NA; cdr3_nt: TGTGCCAGCAGCTTAGAACAGCTGAGCACTGAAGCTTTCTTT; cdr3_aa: CASSLEQLSTEAFF
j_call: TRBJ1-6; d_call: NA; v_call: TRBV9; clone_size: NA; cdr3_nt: TGTGCCAGCAGCGCAGGGCGGAATTCACCCCTCCACTTT; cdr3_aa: CASSAGRNSPLHF
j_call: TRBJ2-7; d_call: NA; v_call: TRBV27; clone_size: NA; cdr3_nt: TGTGCCAGCAGTTTATCGTGGGGACGATCGACCTACGAGCAGTACTTC; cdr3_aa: CASSLSWGRSTYEQYF
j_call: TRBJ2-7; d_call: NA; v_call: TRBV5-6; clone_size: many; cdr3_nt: TGTGCCAGCAGCTTAACACCTTTGGAATACGAGCAGTACTTC; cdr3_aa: CASSLTPLEYEQYF
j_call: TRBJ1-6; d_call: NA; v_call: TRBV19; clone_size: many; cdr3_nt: TGTGCCAGTAGTATAGATCTTTCCTCCTATAATTCACCCCTCCACTTT; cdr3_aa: CASSIDLSSYNSPLHF
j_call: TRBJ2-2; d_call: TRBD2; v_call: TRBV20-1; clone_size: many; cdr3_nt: TGCAGTGCTAGAGATCTAGCGGGAGGGGACACCGGGGAGCTGTTTTTT; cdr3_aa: CSARDLAGGDTGELFF
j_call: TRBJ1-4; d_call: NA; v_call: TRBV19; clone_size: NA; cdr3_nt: TGTGCCAGTAGGGGATCCGACAGGTCAGGCGAAAAACTGTTTTTT; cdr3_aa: CASRGSDRSGEKLFF
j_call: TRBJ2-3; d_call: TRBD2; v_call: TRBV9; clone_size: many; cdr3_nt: TGTGCCAGCAGCGATGGGGGGGGGTTCACAGATACGCAGTATTTT; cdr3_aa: CASSDGGGFTDTQYF
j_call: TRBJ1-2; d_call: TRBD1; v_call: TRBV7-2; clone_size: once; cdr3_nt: TGTGCCAGCAGCCCGTGGACAGGGCCCAACGTACACTATGGCTACACCTTC; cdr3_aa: CASSPWTGPNVHYGYTF
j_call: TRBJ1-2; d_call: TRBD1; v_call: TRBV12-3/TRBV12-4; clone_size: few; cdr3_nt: TGTGCCAGCAGCAACCCCCCGGGACAGGGCGACTATGGCTACACCTTC; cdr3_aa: CASSNPPGQGDYGYTF
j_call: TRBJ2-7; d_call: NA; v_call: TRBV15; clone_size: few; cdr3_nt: TGTGCCACCAGCAGAGACCCGGAGGGGGAGTCCTACGAGCAGTACTTC; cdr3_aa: CATSRDPEGESYEQYF
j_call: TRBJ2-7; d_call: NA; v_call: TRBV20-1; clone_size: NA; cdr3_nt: TGCAGTGCTAGGCTGACTAGCGAGCAGTACTTC; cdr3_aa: CSARLTSEQYF
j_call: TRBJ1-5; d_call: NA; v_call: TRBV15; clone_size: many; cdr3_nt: TGTGCCACCAGCAGAGATTGGTCCATAGATCAGCCCCAGCATTTT; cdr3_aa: CATSRDWSIDQPQHF
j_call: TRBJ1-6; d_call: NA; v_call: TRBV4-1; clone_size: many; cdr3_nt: TGCGCCAGCAGCCAAGATCACGTTAGCTCCTATAATTCACCCCTCCACTTT; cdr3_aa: CASSQDHVSSYNSPLHF
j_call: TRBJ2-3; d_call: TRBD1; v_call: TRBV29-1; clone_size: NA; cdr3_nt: TGCAGCGTGCGCACAGGGGTAGTCACAGATATGCAGTATTTT; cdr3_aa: CSVRTGVVTDMQYF
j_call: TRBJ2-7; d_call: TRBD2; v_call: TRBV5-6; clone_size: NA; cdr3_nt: TGTGCCAGCAGCCACCCCTCAAGGACTAGCGGGAGCGAGCAGTACTTC; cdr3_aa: CASSHPSRTSGSEQYF
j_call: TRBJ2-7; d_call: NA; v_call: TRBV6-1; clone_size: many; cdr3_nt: TGTGCCAGCAGTGAAGCGCGGGGGCTCGCCTACGAGCAGTACTTC; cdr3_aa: CASSEARGLAYEQYF
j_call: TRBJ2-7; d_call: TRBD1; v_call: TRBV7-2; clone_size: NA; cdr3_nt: TGTGCCAGCAGCCAGGATGAAACCGCGGGACAGGGTTTCTACGAGCAGTACTTC; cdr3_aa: CASSQDETAGQGFYEQYF
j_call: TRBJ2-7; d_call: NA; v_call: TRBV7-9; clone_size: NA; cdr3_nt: TGTGCCAGCAGCTTAGATACCACTAGCCCCTTCTACGAGCAGTACTTC; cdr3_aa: CASSLDTTSPFYEQYF
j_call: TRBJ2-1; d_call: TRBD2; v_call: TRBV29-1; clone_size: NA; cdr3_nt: TGCAGCGTTCCGGGGACTAGCGGGACTTACAATGAGCAGTTCTTC; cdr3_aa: CSVPGTSGTYNEQFF
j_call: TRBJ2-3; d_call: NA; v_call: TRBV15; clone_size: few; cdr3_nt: TGTGCCACCAGCAGAGATAGGCAGGGAGGCACAGATACGCAGTATTTT; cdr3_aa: CATSRDRQGGTDTQYF
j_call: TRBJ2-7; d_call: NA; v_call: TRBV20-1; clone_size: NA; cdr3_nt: TGCAGTGCTAGGTCAGGGGGGAACTTCTACGAGCAGTACTTC; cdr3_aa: CSARSGGNFYEQYF
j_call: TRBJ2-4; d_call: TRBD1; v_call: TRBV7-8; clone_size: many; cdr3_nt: TGTGCCAGCAGCTTAGGCCGACAGGGGGTAAACATTCAGTACTTC; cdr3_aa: CASSLGRQGVNIQYF
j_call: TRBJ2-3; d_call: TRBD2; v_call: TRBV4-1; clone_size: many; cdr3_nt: TGCGCCAGCAGTCAAATAAGCGGGAGGGCCTTCGTCCCGCAGTATTTT; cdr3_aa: CASSQISGRAFVPQYF
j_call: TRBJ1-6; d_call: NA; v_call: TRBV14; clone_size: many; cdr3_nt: TGTGCCAGCAGCATACGGGACAACTATAATTCACCCCTCCACTTT; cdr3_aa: CASSIRDNYNSPLHF
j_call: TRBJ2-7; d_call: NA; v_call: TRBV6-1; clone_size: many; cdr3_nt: TGTGCCAGCAGTGGAGCCCGGGACACCTCCTACGAGCAGTACTTC; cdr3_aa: CASSGARDTSYEQYF
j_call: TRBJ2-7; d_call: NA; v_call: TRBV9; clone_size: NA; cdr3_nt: TGTGCCAGCAGCCCCACGGGGGCCTCCTACGAGCAGTACTTC; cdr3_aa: CASSPTGASYEQYF
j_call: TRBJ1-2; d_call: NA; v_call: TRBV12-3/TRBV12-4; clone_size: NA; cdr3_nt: TGTGCCAGCACCCCCGGGACTAGCGGGGACTATGGCTACACCTTC; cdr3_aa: CASTPGTSGDYGYTF
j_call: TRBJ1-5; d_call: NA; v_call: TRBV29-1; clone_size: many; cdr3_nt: TGCAGCGTTGGCATCGGGGACGCCCCTGGGCCCCAGCATTTT; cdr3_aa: CSVGIGDAPGPQHF
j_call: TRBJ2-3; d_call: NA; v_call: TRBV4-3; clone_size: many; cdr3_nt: TGCGCCAGCAGCCAAGATTGGGGTGGCGGCCCGGCGGATACGCAGTATTTT; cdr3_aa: CASSQDWGGGPADTQYF
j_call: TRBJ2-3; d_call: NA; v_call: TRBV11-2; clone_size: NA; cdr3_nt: TGTGCCAGCAGCCCGACCATAGCGAATACGCAGTATTTT; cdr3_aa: CASSPTIANTQYF
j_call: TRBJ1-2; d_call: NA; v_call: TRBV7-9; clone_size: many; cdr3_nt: TGTGCCATAGTGGGACGAGTACGCGGCTACACCTTC; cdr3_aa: CAIVGRVRGYTF
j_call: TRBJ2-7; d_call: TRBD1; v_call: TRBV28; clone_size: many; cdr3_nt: TGTGCCAGCAAGGAATCAGGGGGCTACGAGCAGTACTTC; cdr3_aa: CASKESGGYEQYF
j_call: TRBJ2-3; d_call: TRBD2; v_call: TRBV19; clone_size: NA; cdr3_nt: TGTGCCAGTAGACTAACTAGCGGGGGGGCGCATACGCAGTATTTT; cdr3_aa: CASRLTSGGAHTQYF
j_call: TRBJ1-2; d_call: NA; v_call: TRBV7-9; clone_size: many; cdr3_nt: TGTGCCAGCAGCTTAGAAGGTCGACAGTATGGCTACACCTTC; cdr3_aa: CASSLEGRQYGYTF
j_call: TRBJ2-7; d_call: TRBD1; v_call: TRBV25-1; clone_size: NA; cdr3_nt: TGTGCCAGCAGACAGGGGGCGCAAAACGAGCAGTACTTC; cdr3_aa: CASRQGAQNEQYF
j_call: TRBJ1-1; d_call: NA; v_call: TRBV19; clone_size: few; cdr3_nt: TGTGCCAGTAACGTTGGGGCGGTCACTGAAGCTTTCTTT; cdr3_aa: CASNVGAVTEAFF
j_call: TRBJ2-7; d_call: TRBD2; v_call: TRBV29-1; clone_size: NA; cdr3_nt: TGCAGCGTGGCAGGGACTACTGACTACGAGCAGTACTTC; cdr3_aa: CSVAGTTDYEQYF
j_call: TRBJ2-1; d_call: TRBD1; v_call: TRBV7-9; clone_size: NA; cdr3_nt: TGTGCCAGCAGCTTAGAGGGACAGGGGGAGGGCAATGAGCAGTTCTTC; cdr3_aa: CASSLEGQGEGNEQFF